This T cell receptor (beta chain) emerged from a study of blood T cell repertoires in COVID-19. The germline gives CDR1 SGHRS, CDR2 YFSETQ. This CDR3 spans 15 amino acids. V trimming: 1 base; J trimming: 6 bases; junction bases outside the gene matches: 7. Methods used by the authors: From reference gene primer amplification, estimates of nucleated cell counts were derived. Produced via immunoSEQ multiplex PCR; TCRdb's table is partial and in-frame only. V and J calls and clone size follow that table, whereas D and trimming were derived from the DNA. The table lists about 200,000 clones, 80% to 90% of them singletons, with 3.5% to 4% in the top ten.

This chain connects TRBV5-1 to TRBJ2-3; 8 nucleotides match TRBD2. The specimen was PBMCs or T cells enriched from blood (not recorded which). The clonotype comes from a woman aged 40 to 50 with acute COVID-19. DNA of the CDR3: TGCGCCAGCAGCTTGATTAATAGCGGGATGGATACGCAGTATTTT. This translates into CASSLINSGMDTQYF.